A selection of T cell receptor beta chains follows, all from one sample in a study of beta chain features in type 1 diabetes. TCRdb's copy holds only in-frame clones and misses some; the assay was immunoSEQ multiplex PCR. The sample lists more than 300,000 clones, 6.5% to 10% seen once, with less than 0.5% in the top ten. Input material: central memory CD4+ T cells from blood. These receptors originate from a woman younger than 35 in good health. The CDR3 runs from the conserved cysteine through the conserved F or W. D genes are given only for firm matches. Only part of the rows carry a size: once, few, many, or a class if the clone is expanded.

size	V	D	J	DNA	CDR3
many	TRBV11-2	-	TRBJ1-2	TGTGCCAGCAGCTTAGGTCTGAATAACTATGGCTACACCTTC	CASSLGLNNYGYTF
few	TRBV18	-	TRBJ2-7	TGTGCCAGCTCTTTTGGGCAGATGTACGAGCAGTACTTC	CASSFGQMYEQYF
-	TRBV7-2	-	TRBJ1-2	TGTGCCAGCAGCTTACTGGCCCCTCCGGCGGGTGGCTACACCTTC	CASSLLAPPAGGYTF
few	TRBV29-1	TRBD1	TRBJ2-1	TGCAGCGTTGAGGGGACAGGGGATTTCATCTATGAGCAGTTCTTC	CSVEGTGDFIYEQFF
-	TRBV7-8	TRBD2	TRBJ2-4	TGTGCCAGCAGCTTAAGGGGCCGGACTAGCGGGAGGGACGGAAACATTCAGTACTTC	CASSLRGRTSGRDGNIQYF
few	TRBV29-1	-	TRBJ2-3	TGCAGCGTTGAAACCCAGGGGCGGGGGAGCACAGATACGCAGTATTTT	CSVETQGRGSTDTQYF
many	TRBV10-3	TRBD2	TRBJ2-5	TGTGCCACCAAGGGACTAGCAATCCAAGAGACCCAGTACTTC	CATKGLAIQETQYF
-	TRBV7-9	TRBD1	TRBJ1-2	TGTGCCAGCAGCTTTAGGGACAGCTATGGCTACACCTTC	CASSFRDSYGYTF
-	TRBV5-8	-	TRBJ1-4	TGTGCCAGCAGCCCACATAACAGGGATGGTGGTGAAAAACTGTTTTTT	CASSPHNRDGGEKLFF
few	TRBV6-6	-	TRBJ2-7	TGTGCCAGCAGCTCCTCCTTCGCAAAGACCTACGAGCAGTACTTC	CASSSSFAKTYEQYF
few	TRBV6-5	TRBD2	TRBJ2-7	TGTGCCAGTGCACTAGCGGGAAGCTCCTACGAGCAGTACTTC	CASALAGSSYEQYF
few	TRBV9	-	TRBJ2-1	TGTGCCAGCAGCGTAGTGGGGCCCTCCCCGTCCAATGAGCAGTTCTTC	CASSVVGPSPSNEQFF
few	TRBV29-1	-	TRBJ1-4	TGCAGCGCCGAAAGGGCGGGTGAAAAACTGTTTTTT	CSAERAGEKLFF
-	TRBV5-1	-	TRBJ2-3	TGCGCCAGCAGTTCCGGGACTCTGGGGGATACGCAGTATTTT	CASSSGTLGDTQYF
-	TRBV27	TRBD1	TRBJ2-7	TGTGCCAGATGCCCGGGACAGGAGAGCTACGAGCAGTACTTC	CARCPGQESYEQYF
few	TRBV7-6	-	TRBJ2-7	TGTGCCAGCAGCTTGAACAGGGTCGCCTACGAGCAGTACTTC	CASSLNRVAYEQYF
-	TRBV4-3	-	TRBJ2-2	TGCGCCAGCCACAGGGAACTTACGAACACCGGGGAGCTGTTTTTT	CASHRELTNTGELFF
-	TRBV7-2	-	TRBJ2-7	TGTGCCAGCAGCTTCCGGGACCCACCGGACGAGCAGTACTTC	CASSFRDPPDEQYF
few	TRBV7-3	-	TRBJ1-2	TGTGCCAGCAGCTCAGGACAGTGGACTAACTATGGCTACACCTTC	CASSSGQWTNYGYTF
many	TRBV7-2	TRBD1	TRBJ2-1	TGTGCCAGCAGCGTTTACAGGGGAGAGGCCTACAATGAGCAGTTCTTC	CASSVYRGEAYNEQFF
-	TRBV7-2	-	TRBJ2-2	TGTGCCAGCAGCCGGGACTTCGGGGAGCTGTTTTTT	CASSRDFGELFF
few	TRBV5-4	TRBD2	TRBJ2-5	TGTGCCAGCAGCCTCACTAGCGGGAGGCCCCAAGAGACCCAGTACTTC	CASSLTSGRPQETQYF
few	TRBV7-9	TRBD1	TRBJ2-7	TGTGCCAGCAGCCCCGGGACAGTTTACGAGCAGTACTTC	CASSPGTVYEQYF
many	TRBV7-2	TRBD1	TRBJ2-7	TGTGCCAGCAGCACGGCCCCGGGACAGGGTGGCGAGCAGTACTTC	CASSTAPGQGGEQYF
few	TRBV11-2	TRBD2	TRBJ2-1	TGTGCCAGCAGCTTAGTAACTAGCGGTTATGAGCAGTTCTTC	CASSLVTSGYEQFF
-	TRBV2	-	TRBJ2-3	TGTGCCAGCAGTGCAGCGGGTCTGGCAGATACGCAGTATTTT	CASSAAGLADTQYF
-	TRBV28	-	TRBJ1-2	TGTGCCAGCAGTTTTTCGACGCGGGGGGAGTATGGCTACACCTTC	CASSFSTRGEYGYTF
few	TRBV5-1	-	TRBJ2-4	TGCGCCAGCAGCTTGGAGGCAGGGCTAGCCAAAAACATTCAGTACTTC	CASSLEAGLAKNIQYF
-	TRBV19	-	TRBJ1-2	TGTGCCAGTAGTATTCACCCCGAGAACTATGGCTACACCTTC	CASSIHPENYGYTF